The sample holds one count of the clone carrying this TCR beta chain. This table comes from immunoSEQ multiplex PCR, and its TCRdb copy is limited to in-frame clones, with some not included. This table has 15,000 to 20,000 clones, more than 75% appearing once. The CDR3 loop spans 13 amino acids. Per the germline V gene, CDR1 is SGHAT and CDR2 is FQDESV (reference sequence). V lost 5 bases to trimming and J lost 4 bases, with 9 bases between them. The sample comes from a study of technical replicates of blood from a few donors. This clonotype originated in a human donor in good health. Input material: PBMCs. This rearrangement joins TRBV11-1 to TRBJ2-1; a possible D gene is TRBD2 (6 bases). The CDR3 region is CASSGRTYNEQFF. In DNA, the CDR3 is TGTGCCAGCAGCGGGAGGACTTACAATGAGCAGTTCTTC. The full variable domain, rest sourced from reference TRBV11-1 and TRBJ2-1, is EAEVAQSPRYKITEKSQAVAFWCDPISGHATLYWYRQILGQGPELLVQFQDESVVDDSQLPKDRFSAERLKGVDSTLKIQPAELGDSAMYLCASSGRTYNEQFFGPGTRLTVL.